A single sample is the source of the 17 T cell receptor beta chains below, sequenced in a study of blood T cell repertoires in COVID-19 (dated by TCRdb to about 2020). Receptor libraries were prepared by the immunoSEQ multiplex PCR assay. In its TCRdb copy, this immuneACCESS table keeps in-frame sequences only and misses some clones. Where compared with another copy, unresolved V genes explain less than half of these, and the others have no known cause. Counted in this sample were 200,000 to 300,000 clones; 86% of them appeared once. Together, the top ten hold 1.5% to 2% of the sample. The specimen sequenced was peripheral blood. The source of these receptors is a woman in her sixties or seventies who had recovered from COVID-19.

The chain carries TRBV5-1 and TRBJ1-2; D is perhaps TRBD1 (6 bases). V lost 0 bases to trimming and J lost 6 bases, with 15 bases between them. The CDR3 has 15 amino acids. Germline CDR1 reads SGHRS; CDR2 reads YFSETQ. CDR3 DNA: TGCGCCAGCAGCTTGGAGTCAGCCAGGGGTGATGGCTACACCTTC. It translates to CASSLESARGDGYTF.

The CDR3 nucleotides read TGTGCCAGTAGTGTCGGACAGGGGAACACTGAAGCTTTCTTT. Protein: CASSVGQGNTEAFF. The chain is built from TRBV19 and TRBJ1-1; TRBD1 aligns across 8 bases. The ends lost 5 bases at V and 1 base at J; junction bases unmatched: 3. Germline V gene lookup returns CDR1 LNHDA and CDR2 SQIVND (reference sequence). The length of the CDR3 is 14 residues.

Here the CDR3 reads CASSQRDRAHEKLFF. The CDR3 bases are TGTGCCAGCAGCCAGCGCGACAGGGCACATGAAAAACTGTTTTTT. The chain employs TRBV7-9 and TRBJ1-4, with TRBD1 matching over 7 bases. CDR1 and CDR2 (germline): SEHNR, FQNEAQ (reference sequence). The CDR3 is 15 amino acids. The trim removed 5 bases at V and 6 bases at J, leaving 9 bases unmatched. The variable domain in full, with the rest retrieved from reference TRBV7-9 and TRBJ1-4, is DTGVSQNPRHKITKRGQNVTFRCDPISEHNRLYWYRQTLGQGPEFLTYFQNEAQLEKSRLLSDRFSAERPKGSFSTLEIQRTEQGDSAMYLCASSQRDRAHEKLFFGSGTQLSVL.

This clone was detected once. This chain connects TRBV7-8 to TRBJ2-3; 9 nucleotides line up with TRBD2. This CDR3 has 16 amino acids. V was pared by 0 bases and J by 3 bases, with 4 bases of the junction left unmatched. Germline V lookup: CDR1 SGHVS, CDR2 FQNEAQ. In nucleotides, the CDR3 is TGTGCCAGCAGCTTAGCGGTGACTAGCGGTACAGATACGCAGTATTTT. Residues: CASSLAVTSGTDTQYF.

The chain carries TRBV13 and TRBJ2-7; D possibly corresponds to TRBD2 (6 bases). From germline, CDR1 is PRHDT and CDR2 FYEKMQ (reference sequence). V lost 5 bases to trimming and J lost 2 bases, with 16 bases between them. The CDR3 loop spans 15 amino acids. The CDR3 DNA follows: TGTGCCAGCAGCCTACGAGGGACGGGGGCCTACGAGCAGTACTTC. It translates to CASSLRGTGAYEQYF.

The chain has TRBV29-1 and TRBJ2-5, with D possibly matching TRBD2 (6 bases). The CDR3 length is 13 residues. Germline CDR1 and CDR2: SQVTM and ANQGSEA. V shed 5 bases and J shed 3 bases, with 13 bases lying between them. CDR3 region: CSVRGGDEETQYF. The CDR3 DNA follows: TGCAGCGTTCGGGGCGGGGATGAAGAGACCCAGTACTTC.

This clone is a singleton in its sample. V usage is TRBV19 and J usage is TRBJ1-5, with 11 bases lining up with TRBD1. Germline V gene lookup returns CDR1 LNHDA and CDR2 SQIVND (reference sequence). CDR3 length: 14 residues. Unmatched junction bases numbered 4, after V lost 5 bases and J lost 7 bases. CDR3 DNA: TGTGCCAGTAGTTCCGGGACAGGGGGACAGCCCCAGCATTTT. Residues: CASSSGTGGQPQHF.

The V gene is TRBV5-1, the J gene TRBJ1-4; 7 nucleotides agree with TRBD1. This CDR3 is built from 20 residues. CDR1 is SGHRS and CDR2 is YFSETQ in the germline V gene. The junction had 25 bases not matched to a gene; V was cut back by 4 bases and J by 7 bases. The CDR3 here is CASSPDPWGETGTAGEKLFF. The DNA of the CDR3 is TGCGCCAGCAGCCCGGACCCTTGGGGGGAGACCGGGACAGCGGGTGAAAAACTGTTTTTT.

V is TRBV7-2 and J is TRBJ2-7, with D tentatively TRBD2 (6 bases). Germline V gives CDR1 SGHTA, CDR2 FQGNSA. V lost 3 bases and J 0 bases, leaving 15 bases between the germline ends. This CDR3 has 16 amino acids. As DNA, the CDR3 is TGTGCCAGCAGCTTGGGAGCTAGCGCCAACTCCTACGAGCAGTACTTC. This codes for CASSLGASANSYEQYF.

The J gene is TRBJ1-2, the V gene TRBV6-5; D is uncertain. Between the trimmed V and J ends, which lost 7 bases and 3 bases, there was a span of 6 bases. The V gene's germline CDR1 is MNHEY and CDR2 SVGAGI. CDR3 length: 11 residues. CDR3: CASKLDYGYTF. The CDR3 nucleotides read TGTGCCAGCAAATTAGACTATGGCTACACCTTC.

The CDR3 region has the DNA TGTGCCAGCATTGCCGGGACTGGAGTACGGCTGTTTTTT. Translation: CASIAGTGVRLFF. The genes are TRBV2 and TRBJ2-2; the D gene is possibly TRBD2 (6 bases). Germline-derived CDR1 and CDR2 are SNHLY and FYNNEI. The CDR3 has 13 residues. Trimming left V 7 bases short and J 13 bases short, with 19 bases between.

The genes are TRBV29-1 and TRBJ2-7, with 11 bases aligning to TRBD2. The CDR3 runs 14 residues. Trimming removed 6 bases from V and 2 bases from J; junction bases left unmatched: 6. Germline CDR1 reads SQVTM; CDR2 reads ANQGSEA. CDR3 in amino acids: CSVRILAGAYEQYF. CDR3 nucleotides: TGCAGCGTCCGGATACTAGCGGGGGCCTACGAGCAGTACTTC.

The chain is built from TRBV5-1 and TRBJ2-7; TRBD2 might be the D (5 bases). Germline V gene sequence: CDR1 SGHRS, CDR2 YFSETQ. The V and J ends lost 6 bases and 3 bases respectively, with 16 bases between them. The CDR3 length is 14 residues. The CDR3 DNA sequence: TGCGCCAGCACGCCCCTGGACTTAAACTACGAGCAGTACTTC. Its protein product is CASTPLDLNYEQYF.

This clone was observed a single time. V and J are TRBV6-2 or TRBV6-3 and TRBJ2-2; D not resolved. There are 13 residues in the CDR3. Germline V lookup: CDR1 MNHEY, CDR2 SVGEGT. The V end was cut by 4 bases, the J end by 6 bases, with 9 bases between. CDR3 region: CASSFIASGELFF. Written as DNA, the CDR3 is TGTGCCAGCAGTTTTATAGCTTCCGGGGAGCTGTTTTTT.

The chain is built from TRBV6-5 and TRBJ2-5; TRBD1 agrees at 9 bases. The CDR3 is 12 residues long. After removal of 8 bases from V and 4 bases from J, the junction contained 2 bases not matched to a gene. Per the germline V gene, CDR1 is MNHEY and CDR2 is SVGAGI. The CDR3 sequence: CASQTGGETQYF. The CDR3 DNA follows: TGTGCCAGCCAGACAGGGGGAGAGACCCAGTACTTC.

The chain recombines TRBV6-2 or TRBV6-3 with TRBJ2-5; the match to TRBD2 covers 11 bases. V shed 5 bases and J 5 bases; nucleotides not matched to a gene: 7. This CDR3 comprises 15 residues. Germline CDR1 MNHEY, CDR2 SVGEGT. In DNA form, the CDR3 reads TGTGCCAGCAGTGTAGCGGGGGGGCCGGTGGAGACCCAGTACTTC. It translates to CASSVAGGPVETQYF.

This clone was found a few times. This chain links TRBV3-1 (or the pseudogene TRBV3-2) with TRBJ2-5; a possible D gene is TRBD2 (5 bases). There are 14 residues in the CDR3. V lost 5 bases and J 2 bases, leaving 12 bases between the germline ends. Germline V CDR1 and CDR2: LGHDT, YNNKEL (reference sequence). The chain's CDR3 is CASSASGIQETQYF. The CDR3 nucleotides are TGTGCCAGCAGCGCTTCGGGAATACAAGAGACCCAGTACTTC.